This T cell receptor (beta chain) was profiled in a study of radiation and T cells in renal cell carcinoma. Background on the study: Nephrectomy followed 15 Gy stereotactic body radiation by 4 weeks.

In the case of this clone: Antigen specificity is unknown.

Profiling relied on immunoSEQ multiplex PCR, and the TCRdb table lists in-frame clones only, not all of them. The sample consists of roughly 100,000 clones, roughly 90% of them appearing once. The CDR3 consists of 15 residues. V lost 6 bases, J lost 4 bases, and 9 bases stayed unmatched. In germline, CDR1 is MRHNA, CDR2 SNTAGT. Time point given: baseline pretreatment blood. Treatment in this sample: 15 Gy SBRT to primary tumor, nephrectomy 4 weeks later. Blood was sampled at baseline, 2 weeks and 4 weeks after SBRT. The patient's renal cell carcinoma had clear cell pathology. Study-wide findings and caveats: In blood, top tumor clones expanded by 2 weeks, shrinking by 4.

Sequences were derived from blood, sampled from a patient whose treatment included radiotherapy and nephrectomy. The V and J genes are TRBV6-4 and TRBJ1-5, with 7 bases that match TRBD1. This clonotype was sampled from a man aged 50 or older with renal cell carcinoma. CDR3 region: CASRGGGQRNQPQHF. The CDR3 bases are TGTGCCAGCAGGGGCGGGGGACAGCGAAATCAGCCCCAGCATTTT.